The 29 T cell receptor beta chains presented below share a single source sample, sequenced in a study of relationships among human T cell subsets. TCR alpha and beta CDR3s were amplified from mRNA by semiquantitative ARM-PCR. Tagged nested gene-specific primers were used first, then communal superprimers amplified exponentially. TCRdb fed the multiplex PCR reads into MiXCR, producing one record per CDR3 protein. This table holds 2,000 to 2,500 distinct CDR3 sequences, approximately 41% found once. The sample was activated T cells sorted from blood. Specified subset: CD45RA-RO-CD69+ activated T cells. The receptors were sampled from a man aged 35-49 years in good health.

The chain links TRBV10-1 to TRBJ2-1; 10 bases fit TRBD2. CDR3 size: 14 residues. Germline V gives CDR1 WNHNN, CDR2 SYGVQD (reference sequence). Germline trimming cut 4 bases from V and 10 bases from J; bases unmatched to any gene: 7. CDR3 sequence (DNA): TGCGCCAGCAGTGTAGCGGGAGGTGAAGGGGAGCAGTTCTTC. Protein sequence: CASSVAGGEGEQFF.

This clonotype was recorded a few times. The rearrangement joins TRBV20-1 to TRBJ2-7; 8 bases agree with TRBD1. CDR1 and CDR2 (germline): DFQATT, SNEGSKA (reference sequence). This CDR3 has 16 amino acids. V gave up 2 bases and J gave up 3 bases; unmatched junction bases: 12. The chain's CDR3 is CSARPKFGDRSYEQYF. The CDR3 DNA is TGCAGTGCTAGACCGAAATTTGGGGACAGGAGCTACGAGCAGTACTTC.

The V call is TRBV28, the J call TRBJ2-5; 9 bases are a match to TRBD2. The germline V gene has CDR1 MDHEN and CDR2 SYDVKM. The CDR3 spans 14 residues. J lost 8 bases, V lost 2 bases, and 6 bases had no gene match. The CDR3 reads CASSLPHGTSTQYF. The CDR3 nucleotides are TGTGCCAGCAGTTTACCCCACGGGACTAGCACCCAGTACTTC. The complete variable domain, with remaining parts taken from reference TRBV28 and TRBJ2-5, reads DVKVTQSSRYLVKRTGEKVFLECVQDMDHENMFWYRQDPGLGLRLIYFSYDVKMKEKGDIPEGYSVSREKKERFSLILESASTNQTSMYLCASSLPHGTSTQYFGPGTRLLVL.

This clonotype has only a few counts. The chain has TRBV21-1 and TRBJ1-4; the D call of TRBD1 is as the table states it, not checked on the DNA. TRBV21-1 corresponds to a pseudogene. The CDR3 runs to 14 residues. The CDR3: CASSEDSLDEKLFF. The CDR3, as DNA: TGTGCCAGCAGCGAGGACAGCCTGGACGAAAAACTGTTTTTT.

This sequence joins TRBV12-3 or TRBV12-4 and TRBJ2-3; D perhaps matches TRBD2 (6 bases). This CDR3 is 13 amino acids long. V was trimmed by 3 bases and J by 6 bases, leaving 10 bases between them. Written as DNA, the CDR3 is TGTGCCAGCAGTTTCGGGAGTCGCGATACGCAGTATTTT. Protein product: CASSFGSRDTQYF.

This chain connects TRBV27 to TRBJ2-1; maybe TRBD2 (5 bases). The CDR3 consists of 13 residues. V lost 2 bases and J 10 bases, leaving 12 bases between the germline ends. Germline V gene data show CDR1 as MNHEY and CDR2 as SMNVEV (reference sequence). The CDR3 coding sequence is TGTGCCAGCAGTTTAGGCCTAGCAAGCGAGCAGTTCTTC. Its protein product is CASSLGLASEQFF.

This chain connects TRBV2 to TRBJ2-3; 9 positions agree with TRBD2. Per germline, CDR1 SNHLY and CDR2 FYNNEI. With 8 bases clipped from V and 4 bases from J, the junction kept 19 bases outside the gene matches. The length of the CDR3 is 18 residues. The CDR3 sequence is CASGGTSSRPAPPDTQYF. The CDR3 DNA is TGTGCCAGCGGCGGGACTAGCAGTCGACCGGCCCCCCCAGATACGCAGTATTTT.

There are a few counts of this clonotype. CDR3 sequence (DNA): TGTGCCAGCAGTTTAAGCGGGAGCGGGGGGCGCGGGGTGAACACTGAAGCTTTCTTT. It is translated as CASSLSGSGGRGVNTEAFF. V is TRBV27 and J is TRBJ1-1, with TRBD1 as a possible D gene (6 bases). Germline V gene lookup returns CDR1 MNHEY and CDR2 SMNVEV (reference sequence). The CDR3 covers 19 residues. V lost 2 bases to trimming and J lost 0 bases, with 22 bases between them.

The rearrangement joins TRBV12-3 or TRBV12-4 to TRBJ2-3; D perhaps matches TRBD1 (5 bases). Trimming cost V 6 bases and J 1 base, with 11 bases left between them. The CDR3 length is 14 residues. The CDR3 sequence: CASSLTGGTDTQYF. CDR3 DNA: TGTGCCAGCAGCTTAACAGGAGGCACAGATACGCAGTATTTT.

There are a few counts of this clonotype. The V call is TRBV29-1, the J call TRBJ2-5; perhaps TRBD2 as D (7 bases). V shed 6 bases and J shed 1 base, with 15 bases lying between them. Germline V gives CDR1 SQVTM, CDR2 ANQGSEA. The CDR3 has 14 residues. CDR3 sequence: CSVPRGASQETQYF. DNA of the CDR3: TGCAGCGTCCCCCGGGGGGCTAGCCAAGAGACCCAGTACTTC. Drawing the rest from reference TRBV29-1 and TRBJ2-5, the complete variable domain is SAVISQKPSRDICQRGTSLTIQCQVDSQVTMMFWYRQQPGQSLTLIATANQGSEATYESGFVIDKFPISRPNLTFSTLTVSNMSPEDSSIYLCSVPRGASQETQYFGPGTRLLVL.

This chain links TRBV10-3 with TRBJ1-5, with 12 bases matching TRBD1. Germline CDR1 is ENHRY and CDR2 is SYGVKD. The J segment lost 2 bases and the V segment lost 8 bases, leaving 13 bases of the junction unmatched. This CDR3 spans 18 amino acids. DNA of the CDR3: TGTGCCATCGGGAAACAAGGGACAGGGGGCTACGGCAATCAGCCCCAGCATTTT. Protein: CAIGKQGTGGYGNQPQHF.

The chain couples TRBV12-3 or TRBV12-4 to TRBJ1-3, with no clear D. CDR3 length equals 14 residues. V lost 10 bases and J 0 bases, leaving 13 bases between the germline ends. The CDR3 DNA reads as TGTGCCACTGGCCAGCGGAGCTCTGGAAACACCATATATTTT. This translates into CATGQRSSGNTIYF.

By share, this clonotype ranks as hyperexpanded. The chain has TRBV11-2 and TRBJ1-5, with a possible D match to TRBD1 (6 bases). Germline-derived CDR1 and CDR2 are SGHAT and FQNNGV. The CDR3 extends over 13 amino acids. The V end was cut by 5 bases, the J end by 4 bases, with 9 bases between. The CDR3 is CASSTGTNQPQHF. CDR3 sequence (DNA): TGTGCCAGCAGCACAGGGACGAATCAGCCCCAGCATTTT.

The V gene is TRBV27, the J gene TRBJ2-5; 9 bases fit TRBD2. Germline CDR1 is MNHEY and CDR2 is SMNVEV (reference sequence). The CDR3 has 15 amino acids. J was trimmed by 2 bases and V by 5 bases; bases with no gene match: 6. DNA for the CDR3: TGTGCCAGCAGTCCCGGGACTAGCAGACAAGAGACCCAGTACTTC. This codes for CASSPGTSRQETQYF.

This clonotype was observed a few times. V usage is TRBV11-2 and J usage is TRBJ1-3; unclear D gene. The CDR3 covers 13 residues. Per the germline V gene, CDR1 is SGHAT and CDR2 is FQNNGV. Trimming shortened V by 2 bases and J by 3 bases, and 5 bases separated the two germline ends. The CDR3 nucleotides are TGTGCCAGCAGCTTATGGCGTGGAAACACCATATATTTT. As protein: CASSLWRGNTIYF.

This clonotype qualifies as large. The rearrangement links TRBV5-1 to TRBJ2-3; TRBD1 matches 9 bases. The CDR3 length is 16 residues. Trimming cost V 4 bases and J 4 bases; bases outside gene matches: 10. Germline CDR1 reads SGHRS; CDR2 reads YFSETQ. The CDR3, as DNA: TGCGCCAGCAGCCCTGAACAGGGGGCTCGGGCAGATACGCAGTATTTT. Amino acid sequence: CASSPEQGARADTQYF.

The sample holds a few counts of this clonotype. The rearrangement joins TRBV20-1 to TRBJ2-3; the match to TRBD2 covers 7 bases. This CDR3 is built from 13 residues. V gave up 5 bases and J gave up 2 bases; unmatched junction bases: 4. CDR1 and CDR2 from the germline V gene are DFQATT and SNEGSKA (reference sequence). The CDR3: CSAYSGLTDTQYF. The CDR3 DNA sequence: TGCAGTGCTTATAGCGGGCTCACAGATACGCAGTATTTT.

This sequence joins TRBV12-3 or TRBV12-4 and TRBJ2-1; D ambiguous. V lost 8 bases, J lost 0 bases, and 14 bases lay in between. The CDR3 extends over 15 amino acids. As DNA, the CDR3 is TGTGCCAGCGGACCTAAAGGGTTCTCCTACAATGAGCAGTTCTTC. As protein: CASGPKGFSYNEQFF.

The gene calls are TRBV6-5 and TRBJ2-7; D remains unclear. The CDR3 runs to 14 residues. Trimming shortened V by 4 bases and J by 0 bases, and 10 bases separated the two germline ends. Germline V CDR1 and CDR2: MNHEY, SVGAGI. The chain's CDR3 is CASSLGQSSYEQYF. CDR3 coding DNA: TGTGCCAGCAGTTTGGGTCAATCCTCCTACGAGCAGTACTTC.

In this sample, this clonotype turned up a few times. The chain uses TRBV6-1 and TRBJ2-7; 7 bases are shared with TRBD2. Germline CDR1 reads MNHNS; CDR2 reads SASEGT. This CDR3 has 15 amino acids. Trimming at V came to 4 bases and at J to 1 base, leaving 7 bases not matched to a gene. The CDR3 is CASSGGRASSYEQYF. The DNA of the CDR3 is TGTGCCAGCAGTGGGGGGAGGGCCTCATCCTACGAGCAGTACTTC.

The rearrangement uses TRBV10-2 and TRBJ2-3; a possible D gene is TRBD1 (5 bases). CDR1 is WSHSY and CDR2 is SAAADI in the germline V gene. Trimming left V 2 bases short and J 1 base short, with 10 bases between. The CDR3 covers 15 residues. CDR3 loop: CASSESKGGTDTQYF. CDR3 in DNA: TGCGCCAGCAGTGAGAGTAAAGGGGGCACAGATACGCAGTATTTT.

This clonotype occurred a few times. V and J are TRBV11-2 and TRBJ2-7; D unresolved. Trimming removed 7 bases from V and 2 bases from J, with 9 bases in between. Germline-derived CDR1 and CDR2 are SGHAT and FQNNGV. CDR3 length: 12 residues. This chain's CDR3 is CASTMPPYEQYF. As DNA, the CDR3 is TGTGCCAGCACTATGCCACCCTACGAGCAGTACTTC.

This clonotype was counted only a few times. The chain combines TRBV20-1 with TRBJ1-1; no clear D gene. The CDR3 runs to 10 residues. Germline CDR1 reads DFQATT; CDR2 reads SNEGSKA (reference sequence). In DNA form, the CDR3 reads TGCACTCCTCGGGCTACTGAAGCTTTCTTT. Amino acid sequence: CTPRATEAFF.

The rearrangement links TRBV12-3 or TRBV12-4 to TRBJ1-2; 7 nucleotides align to TRBD1. The CDR3 runs 15 residues. V shed 5 bases and J 1 base; nucleotides not matched to a gene: 7. DNA of the CDR3: TGTGCCAGCAGTCCACAGGGGTTAATTAACTATGGCTACACCTTC. This encodes CASSPQGLINYGYTF.

The chain is built from TRBV4-2 and TRBJ2-7; D gene uncertain. The CDR3 runs to 16 residues. V was cut by 0 bases and J by 2 bases, with 14 bases left in between. Germline V gene sequence: CDR1 LGHNA, CDR2 YNFKEQ. CDR3 sequence: CASSQDLVTLPYEQYF. The CDR3 DNA reads as TGTGCCAGCAGCCAAGATCTCGTGACACTACCCTACGAGCAGTACTTC.

The chain recombines TRBV5-1 with TRBJ2-1; the match to TRBD2 covers 8 bases. The V segment lost 4 bases and the J segment 1 base; nucleotides outside the gene matches: 4. Germline loops: CDR1 SGHRS, CDR2 YFSETQ. The CDR3 spans 15 residues. Here the CDR3 DNA reads TGCGCCAGCAGCGACCCTAGCGGGTCCTACAATGAGCAGTTCTTC. This translates into CASSDPSGSYNEQFF. Supplemented by reference TRBV5-1 and TRBJ2-1, the full variable domain reads KAGVTQTPRYLIKTRGQQVTLSCSPISGHRSVSWYQQTPGQGLQFLFEYFSETQRNKGNFPGRFSGRQFSNSRSEMNVSTLELGDSALYLCASSDPSGSYNEQFFGPGTRLTVL.

This clonotype is large. The rearrangement links TRBV11-3 to TRBJ2-2, with TRBD1 matching over 8 bases. Germline trimming cut 5 bases from V and 3 bases from J; bases unmatched to any gene: 5. The CDR3 sequence is 15 residues long. Germline CDR1 is SGHNT and CDR2 is YENEEA. The CDR3 protein is CASSPDRAYTGELFF. The DNA of the CDR3 is TGTGCCAGCAGCCCGGACAGGGCGTACACCGGGGAGCTGTTTTTT.

The rearrangement links TRBV27 to TRBJ1-6; D remains unclear. The CDR3 totals 17 residues. Germline V gene data show CDR1 as MNHEY and CDR2 as SMNVEV (reference sequence). Trimming removed 6 bases at V and 2 bases at J, with 17 bases between. CDR3 nucleotides: TGTGCCAGCAGGCCCGAGGGAGCTATGACCTATAATTCACCCCTCCACTTT. Translating it yields CASRPEGAMTYNSPLHF.

The genes are TRBV6-5 and TRBJ2-5; D not certain. The length of the CDR3 is 11 residues. The germline gives CDR1 MNHEY, CDR2 SVGAGI. Trimming stripped 6 bases from V and 4 bases from J, with 6 bases between. The CDR3 spells CASSNGETQYF. The CDR3 nucleotides are TGTGCCAGCAGCAACGGAGAGACCCAGTACTTC.